This T cell receptor beta chain was profiled in a study of Graves' ophthalmopathy and Graves' hyperthyroidism. The CDR3 is 13 amino acids. The germline V gene has CDR1 GTSNPN and CDR2 SVGIG (reference sequence). V was trimmed by 4 bases and J by 8 bases, leaving 12 bases between them. TCR beta CDR3 amplification used RNA transcripts. HTBI primers primed a first-round RT-PCR, and a second-round multiplex PCR followed. TCRdb used MiXCR to reprocess the multiplex PCR reads, holding one entry per CDR3 protein. The table lists 650,000 to 800,000 distinct CDR3 sequences, about 40% of them singletons, with over 2.5% in the top ten. This clonotype has a handful of counts. Its antigen remains unknown. In this cohort, patients with other autoimmune diseases, uncontrolled infections, pregnancy or lactation were excluded. The diagnosis was founded upon clinical symptoms, serum thyroxine, TRAb, thyroid ultrasound and orbital computed tomography.

Study observations and caveats: Both a roughly 70% sensitivity and a 72.22% specificity characterized the model's predictions of ophthalmopathy progression.

The sequenced material came from peripheral blood. This chain connects TRBV30 to TRBJ1-6; D perhaps matches TRBD1 (6 bases). The TCR was taken from an adult man with Graves' ophthalmopathy. CDR3 loop: CAWTGTQDSPLHF. In DNA, the CDR3 is TGTGCCTGGACCGGGACACAGGATTCACCCCTCCACTTT.